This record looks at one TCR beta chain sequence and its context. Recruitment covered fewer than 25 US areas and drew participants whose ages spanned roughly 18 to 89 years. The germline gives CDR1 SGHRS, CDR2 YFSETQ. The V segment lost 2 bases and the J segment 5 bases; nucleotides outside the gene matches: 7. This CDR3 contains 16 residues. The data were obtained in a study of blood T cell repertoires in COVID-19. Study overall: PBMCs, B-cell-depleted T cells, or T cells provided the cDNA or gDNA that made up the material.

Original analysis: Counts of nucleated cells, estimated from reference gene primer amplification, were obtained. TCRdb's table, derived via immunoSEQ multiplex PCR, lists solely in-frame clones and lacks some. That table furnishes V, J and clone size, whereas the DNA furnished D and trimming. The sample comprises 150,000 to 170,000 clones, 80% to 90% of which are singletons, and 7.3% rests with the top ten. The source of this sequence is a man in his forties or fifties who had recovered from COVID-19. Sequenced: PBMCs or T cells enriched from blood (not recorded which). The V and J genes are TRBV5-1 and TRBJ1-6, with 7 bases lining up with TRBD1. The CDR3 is CASSFGRGAHNSPLHF. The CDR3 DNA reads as TGCGCCAGCAGCTTCGGCAGGGGGGCCCATAATTCACCCCTCCACTTT.